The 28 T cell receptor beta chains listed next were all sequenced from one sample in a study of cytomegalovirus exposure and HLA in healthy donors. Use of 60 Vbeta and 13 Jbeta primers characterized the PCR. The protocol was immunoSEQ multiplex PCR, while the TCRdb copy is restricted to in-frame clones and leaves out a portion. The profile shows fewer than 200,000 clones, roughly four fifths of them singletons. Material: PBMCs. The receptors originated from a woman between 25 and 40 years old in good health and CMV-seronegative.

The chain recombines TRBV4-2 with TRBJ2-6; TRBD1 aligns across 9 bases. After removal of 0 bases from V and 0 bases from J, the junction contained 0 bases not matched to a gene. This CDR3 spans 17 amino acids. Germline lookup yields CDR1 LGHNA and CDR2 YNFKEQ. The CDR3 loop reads CASSQETGGSGANVLTF. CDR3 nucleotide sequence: TGTGCCAGCAGCCAAGAGACAGGGGGCTCTGGGGCCAACGTCCTGACTTTC.

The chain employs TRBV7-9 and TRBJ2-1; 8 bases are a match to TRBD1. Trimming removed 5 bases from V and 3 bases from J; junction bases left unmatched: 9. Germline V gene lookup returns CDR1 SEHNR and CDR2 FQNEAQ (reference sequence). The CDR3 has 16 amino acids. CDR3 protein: CASSLSQGAGYNEQFF. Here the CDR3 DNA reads TGTGCCAGCAGCCTATCTCAGGGGGCGGGCTACAATGAGCAGTTCTTC.

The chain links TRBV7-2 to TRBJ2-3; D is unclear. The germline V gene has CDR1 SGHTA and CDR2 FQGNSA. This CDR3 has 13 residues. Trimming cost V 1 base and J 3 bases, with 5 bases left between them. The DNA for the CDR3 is TGTGCCAGCAGCTTAGGCGGTACAGATACGCAGTATTTT. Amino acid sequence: CASSLGGTDTQYF.

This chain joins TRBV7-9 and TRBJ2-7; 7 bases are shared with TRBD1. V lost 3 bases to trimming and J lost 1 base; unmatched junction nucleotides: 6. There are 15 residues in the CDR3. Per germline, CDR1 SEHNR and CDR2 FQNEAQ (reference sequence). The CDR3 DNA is TGTGCCAGCAGCTTCGGGGCAGGGGGTTCCTACGAGCAGTACTTC. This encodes CASSFGAGGSYEQYF.

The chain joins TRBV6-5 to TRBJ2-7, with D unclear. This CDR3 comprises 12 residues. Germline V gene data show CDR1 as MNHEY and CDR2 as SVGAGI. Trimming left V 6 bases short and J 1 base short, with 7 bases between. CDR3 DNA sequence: TGTGCCAGCAGCTCCCAGTCCTACGAGCAGTACTTC. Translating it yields CASSSQSYEQYF.

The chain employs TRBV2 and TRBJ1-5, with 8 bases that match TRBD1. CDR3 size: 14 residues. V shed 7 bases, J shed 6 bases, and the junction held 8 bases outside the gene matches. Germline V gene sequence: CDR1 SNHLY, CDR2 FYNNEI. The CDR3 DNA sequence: TGTGCCAGCACCGGACAGGGAGTTAGTCAGCCCCAGCATTTT. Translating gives CASTGQGVSQPQHF.

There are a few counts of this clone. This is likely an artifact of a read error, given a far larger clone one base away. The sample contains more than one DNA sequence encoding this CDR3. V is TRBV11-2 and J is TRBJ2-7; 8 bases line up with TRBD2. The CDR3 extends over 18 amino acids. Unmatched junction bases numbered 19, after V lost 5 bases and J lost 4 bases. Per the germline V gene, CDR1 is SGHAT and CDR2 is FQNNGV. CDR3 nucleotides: TGTGCCAGCAGCCAAGATCTTTACGGCGGGGGGTATATTTACGAGCAGTACTTC. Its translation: CASSQDLYGGGYIYEQYF.

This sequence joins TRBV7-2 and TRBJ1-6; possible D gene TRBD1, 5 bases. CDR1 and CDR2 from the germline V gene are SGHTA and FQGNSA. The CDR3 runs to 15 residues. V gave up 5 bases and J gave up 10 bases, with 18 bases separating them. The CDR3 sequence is CASSGGGGGNSPLHF. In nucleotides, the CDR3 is TGTGCCAGCAGCGGGGGGGGTGGGGGGAACTCACCCCTCCACTTT.

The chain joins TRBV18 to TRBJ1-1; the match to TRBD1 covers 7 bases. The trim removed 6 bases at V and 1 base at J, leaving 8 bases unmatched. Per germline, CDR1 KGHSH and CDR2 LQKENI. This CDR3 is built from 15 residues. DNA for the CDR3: TGTGCCAGCTCTAGGGCGGGACAGACGAACACTGAAGCTTTCTTT. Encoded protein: CASSRAGQTNTEAFF.

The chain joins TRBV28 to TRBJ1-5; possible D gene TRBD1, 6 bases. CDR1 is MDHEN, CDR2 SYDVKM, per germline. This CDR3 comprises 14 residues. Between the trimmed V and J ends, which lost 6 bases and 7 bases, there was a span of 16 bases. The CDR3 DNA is TGTGCCAGCAGGCCACAGGGAAAAAGACAGCCCCAGCATTTT. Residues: CASRPQGKRQPQHF.

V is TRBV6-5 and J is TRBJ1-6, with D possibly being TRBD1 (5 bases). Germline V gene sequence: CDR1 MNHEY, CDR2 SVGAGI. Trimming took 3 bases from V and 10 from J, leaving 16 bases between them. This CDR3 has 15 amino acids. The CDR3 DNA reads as TGTGCCAGCAGTTATAGTGTCCGGGGGTTCTCACCCCTCCACTTT. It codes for CASSYSVRGFSPLHF.

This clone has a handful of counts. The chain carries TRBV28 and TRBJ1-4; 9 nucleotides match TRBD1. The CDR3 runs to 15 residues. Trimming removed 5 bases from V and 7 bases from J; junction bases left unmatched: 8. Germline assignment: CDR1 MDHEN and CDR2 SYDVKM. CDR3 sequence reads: CASSVAGTGSEKLFF. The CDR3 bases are TGTGCCAGCAGTGTCGCCGGGACAGGGAGTGAAAAACTGTTTTTT.

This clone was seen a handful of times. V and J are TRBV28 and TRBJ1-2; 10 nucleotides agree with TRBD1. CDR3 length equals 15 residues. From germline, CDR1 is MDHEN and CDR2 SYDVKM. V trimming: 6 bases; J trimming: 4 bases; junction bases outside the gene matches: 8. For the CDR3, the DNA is TGTGCCAGCAGCTCGACAGGGGGCGACGGCTATGGCTACACCTTC. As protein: CASSSTGGDGYGYTF.

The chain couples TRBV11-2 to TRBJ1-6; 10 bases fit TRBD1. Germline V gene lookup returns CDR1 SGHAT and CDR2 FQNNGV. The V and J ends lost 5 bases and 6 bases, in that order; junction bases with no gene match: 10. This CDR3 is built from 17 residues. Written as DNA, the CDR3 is TGTGCCAGCAGCCCAACTACCCGGGACAGGGGTAATTCACCCCTCCACTTT. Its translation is CASSPTTRDRGNSPLHF. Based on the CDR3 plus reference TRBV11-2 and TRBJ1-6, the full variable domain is EAGVAQSPRYKIIEKRQSVAFWCNPISGHATLYWYQQILGQGPKLLIQFQNNGVVDDSQLPKDRFSAERLKGVDSTLKIQPAKLEDSAVYLCASSPTTRDRGNSPLHFGNGTRLTVT.

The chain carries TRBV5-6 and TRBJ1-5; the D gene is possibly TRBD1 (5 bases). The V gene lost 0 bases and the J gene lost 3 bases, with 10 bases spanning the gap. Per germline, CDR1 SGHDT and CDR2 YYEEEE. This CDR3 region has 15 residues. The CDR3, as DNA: TGTGCCAGCAGCTTGGGGAGGGGCCCCAATCAGCCCCAGCATTTT. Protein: CASSLGRGPNQPQHF.

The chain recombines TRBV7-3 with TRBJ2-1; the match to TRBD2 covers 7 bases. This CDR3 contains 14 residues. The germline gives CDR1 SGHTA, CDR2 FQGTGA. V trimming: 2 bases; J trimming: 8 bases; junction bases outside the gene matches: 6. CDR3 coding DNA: TGTGCCAGCAGCTTAGCGGGAGTCCCCGATGAGCAGTTCTTC. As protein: CASSLAGVPDEQFF. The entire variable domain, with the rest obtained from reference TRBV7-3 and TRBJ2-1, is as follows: GAGVSQTPSNKVTEKGKYVELRCDPISGHTALYWYRQSLGQGPEFLIYFQGTGAADDSGLPNDRFFAVRPEGSVSTLKIQRTERGDSAVYLCASSLAGVPDEQFFGPGTRLTVL.

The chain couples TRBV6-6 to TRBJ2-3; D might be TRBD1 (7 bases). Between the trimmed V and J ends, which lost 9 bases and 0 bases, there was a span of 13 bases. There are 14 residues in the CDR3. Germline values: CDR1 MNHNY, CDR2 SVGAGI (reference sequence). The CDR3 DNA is TGTGCCAGTGGAGGGACAGCTAGCACAGATACGCAGTATTTT. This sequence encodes CASGGTASTDTQYF.

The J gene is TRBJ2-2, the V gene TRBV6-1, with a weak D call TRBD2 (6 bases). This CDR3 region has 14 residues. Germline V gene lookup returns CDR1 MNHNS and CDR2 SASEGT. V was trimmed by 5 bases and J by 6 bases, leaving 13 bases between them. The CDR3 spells CASSLAVRAGELFF. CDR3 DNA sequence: TGTGCCAGCAGTTTAGCGGTTAGGGCCGGGGAGCTGTTTTTT.

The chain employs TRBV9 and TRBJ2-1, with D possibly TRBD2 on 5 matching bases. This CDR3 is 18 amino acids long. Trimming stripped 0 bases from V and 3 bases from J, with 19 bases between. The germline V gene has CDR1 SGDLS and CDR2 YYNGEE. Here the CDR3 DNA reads TGTGCCAGCAGCGTAGTAGGAGCGGCCTCGACCGACTACAATGAGCAGTTCTTC. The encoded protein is CASSVVGAASTDYNEQFF.

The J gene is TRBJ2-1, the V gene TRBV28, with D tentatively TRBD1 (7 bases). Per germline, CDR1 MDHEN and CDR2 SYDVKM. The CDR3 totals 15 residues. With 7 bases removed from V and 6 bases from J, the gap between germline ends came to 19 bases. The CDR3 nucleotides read TGTGCCAGCAACCTGGAAGGCAGGGGGGTCAATGAGCAGTTCTTC. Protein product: CASNLEGRGVNEQFF.

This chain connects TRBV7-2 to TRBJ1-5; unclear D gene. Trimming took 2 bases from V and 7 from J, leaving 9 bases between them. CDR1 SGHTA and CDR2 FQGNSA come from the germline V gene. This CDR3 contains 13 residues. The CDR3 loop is CASSLRVDQPQHF. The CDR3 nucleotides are TGTGCCAGCAGCTTACGGGTAGACCAGCCCCAGCATTTT.

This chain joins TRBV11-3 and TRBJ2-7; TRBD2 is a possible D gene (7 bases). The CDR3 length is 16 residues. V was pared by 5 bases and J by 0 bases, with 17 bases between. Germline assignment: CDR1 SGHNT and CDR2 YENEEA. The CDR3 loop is CASSKGRGHGSYEQYF. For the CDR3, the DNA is TGTGCCAGCAGCAAAGGGAGGGGACACGGCTCCTACGAGCAGTACTTC.

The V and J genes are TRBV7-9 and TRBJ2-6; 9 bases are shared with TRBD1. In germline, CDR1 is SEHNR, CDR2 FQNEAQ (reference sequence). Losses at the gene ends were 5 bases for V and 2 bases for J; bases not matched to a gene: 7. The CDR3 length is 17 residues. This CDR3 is CASSPGTGRAGANVLTF. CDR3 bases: TGTGCCAGCAGCCCCGGGACAGGGAGGGCTGGGGCCAACGTCCTGACTTTC.

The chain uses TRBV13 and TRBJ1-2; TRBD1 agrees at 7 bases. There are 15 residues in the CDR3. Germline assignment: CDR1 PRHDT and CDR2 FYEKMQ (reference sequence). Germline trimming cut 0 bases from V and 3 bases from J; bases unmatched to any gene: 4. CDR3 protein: CASSLGGGSYYGYTF. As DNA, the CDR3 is TGTGCCAGCAGCTTAGGAGGGGGCTCTTACTATGGCTACACCTTC.

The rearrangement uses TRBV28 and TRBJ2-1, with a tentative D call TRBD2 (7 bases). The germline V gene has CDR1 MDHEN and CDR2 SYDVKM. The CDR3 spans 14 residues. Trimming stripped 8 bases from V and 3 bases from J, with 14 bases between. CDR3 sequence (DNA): TGTGCCAGCGTGGGGGCTAGCGGCTACAATGAGCAGTTCTTC. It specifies CASVGASGYNEQFF.

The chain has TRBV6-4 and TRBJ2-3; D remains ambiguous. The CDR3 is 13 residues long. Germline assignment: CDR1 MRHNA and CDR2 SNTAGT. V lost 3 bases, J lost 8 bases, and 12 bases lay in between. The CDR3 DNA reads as TGTGCCAGCAGTGATTGGGCTTCCGGTACGCAGTATTTT. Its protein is CASSDWASGTQYF.

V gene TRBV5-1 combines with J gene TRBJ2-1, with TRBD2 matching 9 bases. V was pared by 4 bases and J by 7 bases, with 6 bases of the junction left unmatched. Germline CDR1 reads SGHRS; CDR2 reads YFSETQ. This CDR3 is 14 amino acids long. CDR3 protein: CASSLGTSKNEQFF. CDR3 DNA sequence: TGCGCCAGCAGCCTTGGGACTAGCAAAAATGAGCAGTTCTTC.

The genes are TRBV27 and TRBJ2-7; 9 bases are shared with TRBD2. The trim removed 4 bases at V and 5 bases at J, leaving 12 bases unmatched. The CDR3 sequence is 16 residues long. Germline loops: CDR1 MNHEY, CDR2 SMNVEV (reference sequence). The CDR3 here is CASSWAGSREGHEQYF. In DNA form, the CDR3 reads TGTGCCAGCAGTTGGGCAGGGTCGCGGGAGGGCCACGAGCAGTACTTC.